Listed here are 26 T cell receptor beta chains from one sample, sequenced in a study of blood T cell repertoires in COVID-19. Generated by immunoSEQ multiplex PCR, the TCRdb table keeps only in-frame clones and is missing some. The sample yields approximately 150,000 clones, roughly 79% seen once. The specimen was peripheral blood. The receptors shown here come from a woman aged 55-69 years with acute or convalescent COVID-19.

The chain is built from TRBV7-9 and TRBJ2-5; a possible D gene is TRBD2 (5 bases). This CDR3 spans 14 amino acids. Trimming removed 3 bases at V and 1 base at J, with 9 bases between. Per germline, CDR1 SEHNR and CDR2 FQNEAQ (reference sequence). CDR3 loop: CASSFGIRQETQYF. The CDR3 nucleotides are TGTGCCAGCAGCTTCGGGATCCGCCAAGAGACCCAGTACTTC. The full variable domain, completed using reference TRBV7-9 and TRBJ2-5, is DTGVSQNPRHKITKRGQNVTFRCDPISEHNRLYWYRQTLGQGPEFLTYFQNEAQLEKSRLLSDRFSAERPKGSFSTLEIQRTEQGDSAMYLCASSFGIRQETQYFGPGTRLLVL.

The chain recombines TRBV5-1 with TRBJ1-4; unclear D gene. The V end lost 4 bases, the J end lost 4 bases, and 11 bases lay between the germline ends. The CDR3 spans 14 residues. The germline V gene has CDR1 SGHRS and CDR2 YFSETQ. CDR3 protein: CASSAGDGNEKLFF. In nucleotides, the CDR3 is TGCGCCAGCAGCGCCGGGGATGGTAATGAAAAACTGTTTTTT.

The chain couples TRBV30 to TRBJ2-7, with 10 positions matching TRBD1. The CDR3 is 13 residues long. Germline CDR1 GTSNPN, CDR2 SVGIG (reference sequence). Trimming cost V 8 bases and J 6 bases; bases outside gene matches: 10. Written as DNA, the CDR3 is TGTGCCAGGCGTCGACAGGGGGCCGTCGAGCAGTACTTC. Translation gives CARRRQGAVEQYF.

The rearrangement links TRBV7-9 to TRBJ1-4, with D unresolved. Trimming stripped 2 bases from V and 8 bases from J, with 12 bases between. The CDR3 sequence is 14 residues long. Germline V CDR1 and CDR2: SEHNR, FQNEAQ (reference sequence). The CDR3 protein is CASSLPGFGEKLFF. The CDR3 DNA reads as TGTGCCAGCAGCTTACCGGGGTTTGGGGAAAAACTGTTTTTT.

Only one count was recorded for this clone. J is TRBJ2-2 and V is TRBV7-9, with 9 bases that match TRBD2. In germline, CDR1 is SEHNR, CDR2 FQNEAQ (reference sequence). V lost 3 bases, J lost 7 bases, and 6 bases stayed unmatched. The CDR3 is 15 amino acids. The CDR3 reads CASSLSGRPFGELFF. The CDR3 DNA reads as TGTGCCAGCAGCTTGAGCGGGAGGCCGTTCGGGGAGCTGTTTTTT.

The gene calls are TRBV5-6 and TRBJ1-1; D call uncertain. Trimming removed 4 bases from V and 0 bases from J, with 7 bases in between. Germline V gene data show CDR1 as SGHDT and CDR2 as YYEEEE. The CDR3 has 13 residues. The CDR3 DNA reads TGTGCCAGCAGCCCGACACTGAACACTGAAGCTTTCTTT. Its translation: CASSPTLNTEAFF.

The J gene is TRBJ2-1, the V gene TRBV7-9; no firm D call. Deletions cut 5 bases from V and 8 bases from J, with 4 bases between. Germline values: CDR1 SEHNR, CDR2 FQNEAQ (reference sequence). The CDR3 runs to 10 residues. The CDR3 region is CASSEDEQFF. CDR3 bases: TGTGCCAGCAGCGAGGATGAGCAGTTCTTC.

CDR3 loop: CASSLANLGGTGYEQYF. The CDR3 DNA reads TGTGCCAGCAGCTTAGCTAACCTTGGAGGGACGGGCTACGAGCAGTACTTC. The V gene is TRBV7-6, the J gene TRBJ2-7; D may be TRBD2 (6 bases). This CDR3 has 17 amino acids. The germline V gene has CDR1 SGHVS and CDR2 FNYEAQ. The V end was cut by 0 bases, the J end by 3 bases, with 18 bases between. The full variable domain, completed using reference TRBV7-6 and TRBJ2-7, is GAGVSQSPRYKVTKRGQDVALRCDPISGHVSLYWYRQALGQGPEFLTYFNYEAQQDKSGLPNDRFSAERPEGSISTLTIQRTEQRDSAMYRCASSLANLGGTGYEQYFGPGTRLTVT.

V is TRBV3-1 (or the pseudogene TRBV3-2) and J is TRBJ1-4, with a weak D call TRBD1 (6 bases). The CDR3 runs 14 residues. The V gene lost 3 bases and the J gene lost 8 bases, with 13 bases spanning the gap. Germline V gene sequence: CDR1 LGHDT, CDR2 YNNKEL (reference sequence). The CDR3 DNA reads TGTGCCAGCAGCCACCCGCCAGGGGACGAAAAACTGTTTTTT. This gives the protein CASSHPPGDEKLFF.

CDR3 sequence reads: CASSSTSGRLNEQFF. The CDR3 coding sequence is TGTGCCAGCAGTTCCACTAGCGGGAGGTTAAATGAGCAGTTCTTC. The gene calls are TRBV27 and TRBJ2-1, with 12 bases identical to TRBD2. Germline V gene data show CDR1 as MNHEY and CDR2 as SMNVEV (reference sequence). This CDR3 spans 15 amino acids. Unmatched junction bases numbered 5, after V lost 4 bases and J lost 7 bases.

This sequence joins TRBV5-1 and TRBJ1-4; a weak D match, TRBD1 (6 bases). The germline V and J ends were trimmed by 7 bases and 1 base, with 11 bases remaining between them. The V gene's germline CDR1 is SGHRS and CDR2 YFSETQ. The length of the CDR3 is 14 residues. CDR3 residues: CASAEQGTNEKLFF. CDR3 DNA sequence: TGCGCCAGCGCCGAACAGGGAACTAATGAAAAACTGTTTTTT.

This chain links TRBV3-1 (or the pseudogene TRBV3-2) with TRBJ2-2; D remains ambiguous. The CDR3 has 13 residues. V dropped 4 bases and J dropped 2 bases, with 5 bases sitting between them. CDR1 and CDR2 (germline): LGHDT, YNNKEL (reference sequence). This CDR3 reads CASSLLNTGELFF. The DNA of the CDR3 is TGTGCCAGCAGCCTCCTTAACACCGGGGAGCTGTTTTTT.

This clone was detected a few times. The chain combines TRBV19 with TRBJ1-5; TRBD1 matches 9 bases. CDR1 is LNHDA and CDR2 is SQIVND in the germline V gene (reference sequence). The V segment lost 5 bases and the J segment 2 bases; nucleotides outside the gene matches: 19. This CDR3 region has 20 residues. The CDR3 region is CASSHRGQGMVNTRNQPQHF. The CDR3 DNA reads TGTGCCAGTAGTCATAGGGGACAGGGAATGGTGAATACGCGCAATCAGCCCCAGCATTTT. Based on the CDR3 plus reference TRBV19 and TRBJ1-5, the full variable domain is DGGITQSPKYLFRKEGQNVTLSCEQNLNHDAMYWYRQDPGQGLRLIYYSQIVNDFQKGDIAEGYSVSREKKESFPLTVTSAQKNPTAFYLCASSHRGQGMVNTRNQPQHFGDGTRLSIL.

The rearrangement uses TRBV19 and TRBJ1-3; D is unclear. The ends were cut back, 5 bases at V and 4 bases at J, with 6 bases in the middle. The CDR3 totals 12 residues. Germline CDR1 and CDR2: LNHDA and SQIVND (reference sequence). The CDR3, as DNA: TGTGCCAGTAGTCTCTACGGAAACACCATATATTTT. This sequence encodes CASSLYGNTIYF.

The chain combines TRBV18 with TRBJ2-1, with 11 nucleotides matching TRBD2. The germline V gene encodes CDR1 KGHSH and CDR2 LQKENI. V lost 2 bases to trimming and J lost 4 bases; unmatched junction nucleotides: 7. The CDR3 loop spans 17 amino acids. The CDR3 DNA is TGTGCCAGCTCACCAAAGACTAGCGGGGACTCTTACAATGAGCAGTTCTTC. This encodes CASSPKTSGDSYNEQFF.

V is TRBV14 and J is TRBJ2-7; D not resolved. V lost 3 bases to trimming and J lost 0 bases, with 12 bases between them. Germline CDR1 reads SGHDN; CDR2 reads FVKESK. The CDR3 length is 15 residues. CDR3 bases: TGTGCCAGCAGCCACCCCGCGGTGTCCTCCTACGAGCAGTACTTC. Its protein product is CASSHPAVSSYEQYF.

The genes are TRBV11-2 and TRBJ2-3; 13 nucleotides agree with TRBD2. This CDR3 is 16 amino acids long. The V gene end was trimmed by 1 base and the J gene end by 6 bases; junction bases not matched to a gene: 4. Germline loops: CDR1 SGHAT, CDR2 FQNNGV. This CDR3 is CASSLGLAGGMDTQYF. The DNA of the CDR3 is TGTGCCAGCAGCTTAGGACTAGCGGGAGGAATGGATACGCAGTATTTT.

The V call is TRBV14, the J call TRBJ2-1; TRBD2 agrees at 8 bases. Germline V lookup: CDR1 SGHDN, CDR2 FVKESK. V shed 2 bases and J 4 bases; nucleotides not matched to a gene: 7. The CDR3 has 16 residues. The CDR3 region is CASSQTSGLPYNEQFF. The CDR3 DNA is TGTGCCAGCAGCCAAACTAGCGGTCTACCATACAATGAGCAGTTCTTC.

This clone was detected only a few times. The CDR3 loop reads CASRRQAPHNEQFF. DNA for the CDR3: TGTGCCAGCAGGCGACAAGCCCCCCACAATGAGCAGTTCTTC. The rearrangement links TRBV28 to TRBJ2-1; D is undetermined. Germline V gene data show CDR1 as MDHEN and CDR2 as SYDVKM. This CDR3 is built from 14 residues. Trimming cost V 6 bases and J 5 bases, with 14 bases left between them.

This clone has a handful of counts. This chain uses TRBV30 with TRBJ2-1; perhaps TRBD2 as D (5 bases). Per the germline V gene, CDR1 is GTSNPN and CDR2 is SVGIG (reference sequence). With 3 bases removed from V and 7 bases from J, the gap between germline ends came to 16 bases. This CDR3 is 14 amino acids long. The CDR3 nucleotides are TGTGCCTGGAGCCCCGGGGTGTTGGGAAATGAGCAGTTCTTC. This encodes CAWSPGVLGNEQFF.

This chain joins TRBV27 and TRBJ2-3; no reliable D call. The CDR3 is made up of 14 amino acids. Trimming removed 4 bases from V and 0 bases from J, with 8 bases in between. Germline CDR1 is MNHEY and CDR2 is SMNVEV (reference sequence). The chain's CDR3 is CASSSVRSTDTQYF. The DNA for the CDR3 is TGTGCCAGCAGTTCCGTGCGGAGCACAGATACGCAGTATTTT.

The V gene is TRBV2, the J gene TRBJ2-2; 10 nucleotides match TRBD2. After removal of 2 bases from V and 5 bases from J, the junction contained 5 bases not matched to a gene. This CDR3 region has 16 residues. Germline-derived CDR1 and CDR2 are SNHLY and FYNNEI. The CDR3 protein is CASSEWEREGTGELFF. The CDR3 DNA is TGTGCCAGCAGTGAATGGGAGCGGGAGGGGACCGGGGAGCTGTTTTTT.

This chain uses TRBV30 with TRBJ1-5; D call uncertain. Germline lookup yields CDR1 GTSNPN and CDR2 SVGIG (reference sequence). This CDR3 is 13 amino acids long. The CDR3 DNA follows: TGTGCTTCAGAGGGAGGGCCCAATCAGCCCCAGCATTTT. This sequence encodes CASEGGPNQPQHF.

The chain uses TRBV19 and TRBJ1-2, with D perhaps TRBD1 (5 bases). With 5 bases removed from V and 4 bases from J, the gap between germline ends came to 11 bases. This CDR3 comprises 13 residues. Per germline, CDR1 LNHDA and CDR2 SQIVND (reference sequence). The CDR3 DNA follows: TGTGCCAGTAGTTTCGAGGGACTCTATGGCTACACCTTC. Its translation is CASSFEGLYGYTF.

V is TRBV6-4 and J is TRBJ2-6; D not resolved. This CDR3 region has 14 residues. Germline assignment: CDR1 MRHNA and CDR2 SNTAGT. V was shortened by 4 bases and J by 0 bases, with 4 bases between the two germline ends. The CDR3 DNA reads TGTGCCAGCAGTGGCAGCTCTGGGGCCAACGTCCTGACTTTC. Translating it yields CASSGSSGANVLTF.

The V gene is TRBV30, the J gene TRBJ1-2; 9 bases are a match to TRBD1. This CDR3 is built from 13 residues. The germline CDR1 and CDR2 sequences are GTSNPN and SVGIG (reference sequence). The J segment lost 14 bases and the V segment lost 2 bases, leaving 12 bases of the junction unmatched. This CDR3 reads CAWSTGTGLKATF. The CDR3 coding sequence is TGTGCCTGGAGTACTGGGACAGGGTTGAAGGCGACCTTC.